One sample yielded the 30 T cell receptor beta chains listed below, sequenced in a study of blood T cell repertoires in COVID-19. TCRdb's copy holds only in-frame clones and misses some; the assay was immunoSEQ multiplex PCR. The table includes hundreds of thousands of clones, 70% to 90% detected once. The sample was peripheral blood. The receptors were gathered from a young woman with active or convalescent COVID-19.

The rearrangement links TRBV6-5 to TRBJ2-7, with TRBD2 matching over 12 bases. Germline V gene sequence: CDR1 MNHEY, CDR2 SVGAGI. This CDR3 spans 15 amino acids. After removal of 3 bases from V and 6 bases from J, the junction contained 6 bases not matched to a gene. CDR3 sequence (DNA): TGTGCCAGCAGTTATCCGACTAGCGGGAGAAGCGAGCAGTACTTC. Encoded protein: CASSYPTSGRSEQYF.

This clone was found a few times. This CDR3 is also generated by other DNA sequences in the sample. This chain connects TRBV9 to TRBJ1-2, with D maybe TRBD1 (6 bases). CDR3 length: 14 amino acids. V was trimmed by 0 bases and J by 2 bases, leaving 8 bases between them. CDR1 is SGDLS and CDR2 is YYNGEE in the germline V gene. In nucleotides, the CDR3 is TGTGCCAGCAGCGTAGGAGGGGGAAACTATGGCTACACCTTC. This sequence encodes CASSVGGGNYGYTF.

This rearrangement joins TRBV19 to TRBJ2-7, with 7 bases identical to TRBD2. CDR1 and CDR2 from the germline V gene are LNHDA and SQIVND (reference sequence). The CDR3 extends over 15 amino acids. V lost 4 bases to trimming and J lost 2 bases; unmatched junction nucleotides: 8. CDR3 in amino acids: CASSTTSAFTYEQYF. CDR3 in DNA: TGTGCCAGTAGTACAACTAGCGCTTTCACCTACGAGCAGTACTTC.

The CDR3 DNA is TGTGCCAGCTCACCACCGGGACAGGGATTGTACGAGCAGTACTTC. This encodes CASSPPGQGLYEQYF. V usage is TRBV18 and J usage is TRBJ2-7; 9 bases fit TRBD1. CDR1 and CDR2 from the germline V gene are KGHSH and LQKENI. This CDR3 is built from 15 residues. V trimming: 0 bases; J trimming: 4 bases; junction bases outside the gene matches: 4.

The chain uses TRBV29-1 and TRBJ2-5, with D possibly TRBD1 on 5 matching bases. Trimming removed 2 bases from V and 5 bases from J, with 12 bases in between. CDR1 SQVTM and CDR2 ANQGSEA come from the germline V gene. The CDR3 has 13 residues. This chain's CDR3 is CSVEQGFWETQYF. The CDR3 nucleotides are TGCAGCGTTGAACAGGGTTTTTGGGAGACCCAGTACTTC.

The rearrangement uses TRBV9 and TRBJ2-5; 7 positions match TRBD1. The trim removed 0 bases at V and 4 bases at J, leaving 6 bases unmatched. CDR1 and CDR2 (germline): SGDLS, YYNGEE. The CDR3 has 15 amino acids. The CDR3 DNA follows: TGTGCCAGCAGCGTAGGGCCAGGGGGTGGAGAGACCCAGTACTTC. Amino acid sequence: CASSVGPGGGETQYF.

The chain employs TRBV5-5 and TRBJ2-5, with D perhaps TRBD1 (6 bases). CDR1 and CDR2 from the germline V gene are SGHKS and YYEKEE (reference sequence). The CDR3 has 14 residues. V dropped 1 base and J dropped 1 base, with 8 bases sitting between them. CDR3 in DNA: TGTGCCAGCAGCTTGTCAGGGGTCCAAGAGACCCAGTACTTC. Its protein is CASSLSGVQETQYF.

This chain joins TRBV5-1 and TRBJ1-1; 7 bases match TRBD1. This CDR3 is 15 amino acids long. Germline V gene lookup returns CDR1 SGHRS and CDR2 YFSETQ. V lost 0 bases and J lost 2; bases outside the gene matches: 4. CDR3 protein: CASSLEGTDNTEAFF. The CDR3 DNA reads TGCGCCAGCAGCTTGGAGGGGACAGATAACACTGAAGCTTTCTTT.

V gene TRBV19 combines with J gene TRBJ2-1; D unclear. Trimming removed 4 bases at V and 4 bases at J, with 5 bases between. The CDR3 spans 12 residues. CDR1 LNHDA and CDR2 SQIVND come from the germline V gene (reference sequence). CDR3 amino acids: CASSTGYNEQFF. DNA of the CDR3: TGTGCCAGTAGTACGGGTTACAATGAGCAGTTCTTC.

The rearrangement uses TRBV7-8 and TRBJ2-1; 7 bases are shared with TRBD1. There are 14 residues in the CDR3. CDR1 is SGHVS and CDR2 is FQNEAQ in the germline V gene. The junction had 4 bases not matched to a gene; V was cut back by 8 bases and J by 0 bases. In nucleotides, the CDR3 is TGTGCCAGCGCTGGGGACAGCTCCTACAATGAGCAGTTCTTC. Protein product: CASAGDSSYNEQFF.

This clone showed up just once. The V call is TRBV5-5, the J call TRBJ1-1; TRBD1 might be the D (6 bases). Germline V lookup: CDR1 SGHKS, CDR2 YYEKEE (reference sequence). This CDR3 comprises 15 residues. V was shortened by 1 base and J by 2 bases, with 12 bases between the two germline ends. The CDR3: CASSLTGTTNTEAFF. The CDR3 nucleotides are TGTGCCAGCAGCTTGACCGGGACAACCAACACTGAAGCTTTCTTT. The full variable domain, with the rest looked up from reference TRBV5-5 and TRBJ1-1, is DAGVTQSPTHLIKTRGQQVTLRCSPISGHKSVSWYQQVLGQGPQFIFQYYEKEERGRGNFPDRFSARQFPNYSSELNVNALLLGDSALYLCASSLTGTTNTEAFFGQGTRLTVV.

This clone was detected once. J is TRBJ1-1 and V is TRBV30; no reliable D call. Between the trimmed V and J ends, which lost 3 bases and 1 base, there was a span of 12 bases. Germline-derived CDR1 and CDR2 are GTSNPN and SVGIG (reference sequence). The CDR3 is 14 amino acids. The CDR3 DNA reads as TGTGCCTGGAGCAAGCGGGGTCCGAACACTGAAGCTTTCTTT. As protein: CAWSKRGPNTEAFF.

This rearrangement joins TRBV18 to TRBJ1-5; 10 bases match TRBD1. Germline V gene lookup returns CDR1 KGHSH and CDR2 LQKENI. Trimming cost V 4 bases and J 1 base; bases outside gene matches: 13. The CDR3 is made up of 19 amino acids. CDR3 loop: CASSQYQGQGEVSNQPQHF. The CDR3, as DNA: TGTGCCAGCTCACAATACCAAGGACAGGGGGAGGTCAGCAATCAGCCCCAGCATTTT.

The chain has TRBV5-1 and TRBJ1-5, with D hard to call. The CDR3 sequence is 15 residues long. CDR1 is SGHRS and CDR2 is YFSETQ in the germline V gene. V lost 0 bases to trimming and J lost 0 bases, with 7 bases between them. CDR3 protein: CASSLGGDSNQPQHF. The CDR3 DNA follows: TGCGCCAGCAGCTTGGGCGGGGATAGCAATCAGCCCCAGCATTTT.

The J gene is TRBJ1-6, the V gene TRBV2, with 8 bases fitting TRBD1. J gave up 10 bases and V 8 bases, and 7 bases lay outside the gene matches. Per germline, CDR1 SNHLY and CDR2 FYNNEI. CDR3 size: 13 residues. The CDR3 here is CASLDRGNSPLHF. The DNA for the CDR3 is TGTGCCAGCCTCGACAGGGGTAACTCACCCCTCCACTTT.

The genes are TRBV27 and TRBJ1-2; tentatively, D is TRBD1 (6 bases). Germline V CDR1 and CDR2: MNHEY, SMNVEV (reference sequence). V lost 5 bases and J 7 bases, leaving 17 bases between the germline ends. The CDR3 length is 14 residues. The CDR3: CASSPGGANGGYTF. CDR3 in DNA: TGTGCCAGCAGTCCCGGGGGGGCTAACGGTGGCTACACCTTC.

The CDR3: CASSLIVSEQYF. The CDR3 bases are TGTGCCAGCAGCTTGATTGTCTCCGAGCAGTACTTC. The V call is TRBV5-6, the J call TRBJ2-7; D uncertain. CDR3 length: 12 residues. V was shortened by 1 base and J by 6 bases, with 8 bases between the two germline ends. CDR1 and CDR2 from the germline V gene are SGHDT and YYEEEE.

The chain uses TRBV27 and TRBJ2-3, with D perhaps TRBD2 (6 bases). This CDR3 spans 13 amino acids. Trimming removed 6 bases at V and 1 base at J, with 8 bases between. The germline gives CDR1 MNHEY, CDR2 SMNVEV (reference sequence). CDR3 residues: CASRWRGTDTQYF. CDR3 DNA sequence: TGTGCCAGCAGGTGGAGGGGCACAGATACGCAGTATTTT.

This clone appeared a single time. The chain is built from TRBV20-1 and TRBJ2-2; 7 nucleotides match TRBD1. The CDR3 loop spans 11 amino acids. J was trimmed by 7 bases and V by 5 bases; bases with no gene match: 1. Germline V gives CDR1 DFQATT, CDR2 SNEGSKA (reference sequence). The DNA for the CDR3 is TGCAGTGCTCACAGGGGCGGGGAGCTGTTTTTT. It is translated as CSAHRGGELFF.

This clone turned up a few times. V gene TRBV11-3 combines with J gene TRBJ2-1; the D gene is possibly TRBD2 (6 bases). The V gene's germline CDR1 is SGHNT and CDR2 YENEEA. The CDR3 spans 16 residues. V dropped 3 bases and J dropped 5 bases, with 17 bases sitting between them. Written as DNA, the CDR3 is TGTGCCAGCAGCTTCTTTTCTGGGGGGACTCACAATGAGCAGTTCTTC. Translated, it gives CASSFFSGGTHNEQFF.

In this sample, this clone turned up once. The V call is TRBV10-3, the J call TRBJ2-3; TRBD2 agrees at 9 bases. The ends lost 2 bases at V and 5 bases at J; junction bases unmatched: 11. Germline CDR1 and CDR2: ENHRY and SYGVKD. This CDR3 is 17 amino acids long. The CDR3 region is CAISETERGAGIDTQYF. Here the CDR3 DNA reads TGTGCCATCAGTGAGACGGAGCGGGGGGCCGGGATAGATACGCAGTATTTT.

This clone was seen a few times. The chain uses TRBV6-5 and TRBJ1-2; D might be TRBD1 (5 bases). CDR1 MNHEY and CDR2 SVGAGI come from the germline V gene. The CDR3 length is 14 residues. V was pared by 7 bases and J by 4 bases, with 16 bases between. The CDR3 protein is CASTYAVGGYGYTF. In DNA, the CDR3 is TGTGCCAGCACCTACGCGGTGGGGGGCTATGGCTACACCTTC.

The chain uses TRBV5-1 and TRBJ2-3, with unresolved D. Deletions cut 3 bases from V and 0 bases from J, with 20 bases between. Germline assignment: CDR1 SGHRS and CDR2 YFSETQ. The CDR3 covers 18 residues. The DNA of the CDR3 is TGCGCCAGCAGCTCCGATGCGATAGTATCCGGGAGCACAGATACGCAGTATTTT. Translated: CASSSDAIVSGSTDTQYF.

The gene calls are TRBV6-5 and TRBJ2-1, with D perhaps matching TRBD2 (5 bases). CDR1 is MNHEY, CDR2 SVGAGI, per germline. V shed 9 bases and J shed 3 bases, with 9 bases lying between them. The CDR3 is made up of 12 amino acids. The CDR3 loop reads CASGGNYNEQFF. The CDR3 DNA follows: TGTGCCAGTGGAGGTAACTACAATGAGCAGTTCTTC.

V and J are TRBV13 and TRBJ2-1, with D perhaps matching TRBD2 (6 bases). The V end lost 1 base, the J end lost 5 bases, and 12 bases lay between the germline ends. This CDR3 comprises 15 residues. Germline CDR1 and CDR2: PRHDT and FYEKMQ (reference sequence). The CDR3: CASSLERDWNNEQFF. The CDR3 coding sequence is TGTGCCAGCAGCTTAGAACGGGACTGGAACAATGAGCAGTTCTTC.

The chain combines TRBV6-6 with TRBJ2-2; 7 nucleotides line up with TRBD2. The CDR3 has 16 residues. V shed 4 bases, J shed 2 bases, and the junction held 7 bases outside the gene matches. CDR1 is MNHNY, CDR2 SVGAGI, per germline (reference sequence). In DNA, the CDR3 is TGTGCCAGCAGTTCCCCGACTAGCTCCAACACCGGGGAGCTGTTTTTT. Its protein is CASSSPTSSNTGELFF.

The CDR3 coding sequence is TGCGCCAGCAGCTTGGCCGCGCTCCCAAGTAACTATGGCTACACCTTC. This translates into CASSLAALPSNYGYTF. The chain is built from TRBV5-1 and TRBJ1-2, with D unclear. This CDR3 comprises 16 residues. Trimming shortened V by 0 bases and J by 1 base, and 13 bases separated the two germline ends. From germline, CDR1 is SGHRS and CDR2 YFSETQ.

The CDR3 coding sequence is TGTGCCAGCAGCCCCGGACAGGGGTTTAATCGAGAAGCTTTCTTT. Protein sequence: CASSPGQGFNREAFF. V and J are TRBV7-9 and TRBJ1-1; TRBD1 matches at 9 bases. CDR1 is SEHNR, CDR2 FQNEAQ, per germline (reference sequence). V gave up 5 bases and J gave up 8 bases; unmatched junction bases: 12. This CDR3 is 15 amino acids long. The variable domain in full, with the rest retrieved from reference TRBV7-9 and TRBJ1-1, is DTGVSQNPRHKITKRGQNVTFRCDPISEHNRLYWYRQTLGQGPEFLTYFQNEAQLEKSRLLSDRFSAERPKGSFSTLEIQRTEQGDSAMYLCASSPGQGFNREAFFGQGTRLTVV.

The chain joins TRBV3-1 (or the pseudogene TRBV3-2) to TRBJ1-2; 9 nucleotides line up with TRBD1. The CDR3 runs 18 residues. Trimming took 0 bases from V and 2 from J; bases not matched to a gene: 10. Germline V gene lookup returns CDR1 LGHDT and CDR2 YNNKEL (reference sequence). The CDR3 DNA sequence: TGTGCCAGCAGCCAAGATGGAGGACAGGGGCCCCTCAACTATGGCTACACCTTC. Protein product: CASSQDGGQGPLNYGYTF.

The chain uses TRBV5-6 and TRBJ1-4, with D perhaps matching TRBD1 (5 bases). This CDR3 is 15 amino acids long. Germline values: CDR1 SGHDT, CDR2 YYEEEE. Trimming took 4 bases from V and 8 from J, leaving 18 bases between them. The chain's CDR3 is CASSAVGGVGEKLFF. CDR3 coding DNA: TGTGCCAGCAGCGCGGTTGGAGGGGTGGGAGAAAAACTGTTTTTT.